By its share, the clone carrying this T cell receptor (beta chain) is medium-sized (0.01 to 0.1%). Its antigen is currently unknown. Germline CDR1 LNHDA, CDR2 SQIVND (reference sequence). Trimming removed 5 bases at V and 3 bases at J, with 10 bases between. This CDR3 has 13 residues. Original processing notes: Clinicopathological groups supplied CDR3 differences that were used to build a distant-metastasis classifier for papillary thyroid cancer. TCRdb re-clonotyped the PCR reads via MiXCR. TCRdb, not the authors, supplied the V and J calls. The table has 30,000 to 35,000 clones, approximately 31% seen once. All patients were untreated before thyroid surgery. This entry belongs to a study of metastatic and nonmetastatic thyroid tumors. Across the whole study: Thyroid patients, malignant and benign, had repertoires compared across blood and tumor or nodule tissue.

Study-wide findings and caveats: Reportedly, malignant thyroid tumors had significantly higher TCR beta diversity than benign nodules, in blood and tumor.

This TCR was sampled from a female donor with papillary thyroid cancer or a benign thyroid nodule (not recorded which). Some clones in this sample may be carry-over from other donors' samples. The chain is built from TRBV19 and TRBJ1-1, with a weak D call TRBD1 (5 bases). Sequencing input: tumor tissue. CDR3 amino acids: CASSPGWDTEAFF. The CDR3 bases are TGTGCCAGTAGTCCAGGGTGGGACACTGAAGCTTTCTTT.